The clone carrying this TCR beta chain was picked up a small number of times. This sample is drawn from a study of beta chain features in type 1 diabetes. The authors reverse transcribed all of the isolated RNA, so sequencing captured expressed TCRB transcripts. Sequencing used immunoSEQ multiplex PCR; TCRdb keeps in-frame clones, though not all of them. This sample has some 150,000 clones, with about 50% found just once. Germline CDR1 GTSNPN, CDR2 SVGIG (reference sequence). The CDR3 loop spans 16 amino acids. V shed 0 bases and J shed 1 base, with 13 bases lying between them. Sequencing input: Tregs from blood. The source is a man aged 18 to 29 in good health. The gene calls are TRBV30 and TRBJ2-1; a weak D match, TRBD1 (5 bases). The chain's CDR3 is CAWSVGWGESYNEQFF. The CDR3 DNA reads as TGTGCCTGGAGTGTTGGGTGGGGCGAGTCCTACAATGAGCAGTTCTTC.